The following is a T cell receptor (beta chain) sequence with its context. The clone's antigen remains unknown. Qualities for individual bases were not recorded, and no much larger clone is one base off. Different DNA sequences within this sample yield the same CDR3. Trimming removed 8 bases from V and 9 bases from J, leaving 11 bases between the germline ends. CDR1 and CDR2 were assigned from the germline V gene as SGHNT and YENEEA. The CDR3, cysteine through phenylalanine, is 11 amino acids long. Just CDR3 DNA is preserved here, 33 bases in frame from base 1. The data derive from a study of multiple sclerosis patients with progressive multifocal leukoencephalopathy (dated by TCRdb to between 2018 and 2021). Background for the entire study: The controls were a handful of MS patients treated with natalizumab who did not develop PML and who were sampled longitudinally. The study was designed to detect JC virus-specific or public T-cell expansions arising at the time of PML onset. Longitudinal follow-up was performed in two natalizumab-treated patients who later developed PML, from before therapy through 6 and 12 months to PML onset. Peripheral T and B cells were examined in MS patients who went on to develop PML (4 under natalizumab, 1 after alemtuzumab) as well as in treated patients who did not.

TRB CDR3 regions were amplified from genomic DNA with the immunoSEQ two-step multiplex PCR at survey-level depth. Synthetic inline TR CDR3 controls covering all V-J pairings were spiked into each PCR to estimate template counts and remove amplification bias. Reads were processed so that amplification and sequencing bias were reduced, and quantification was performed against synthetic TR CDR3 analogs. Under the source paper's analysis protocol: Raw data were processed in ImmunoSEQ Analyzer, with out-of-frame sequences and CDR3s containing stop codons removed, and gene names were assigned according to IMGT nomenclature. Normalized Shannon entropy, defined as 1 minus Pielou's evenness, served as the summary measure of repertoire diversity. Only TRB sequences sharing the V gene, the J gene and the CDR3 were counted as identical. Public PML clonotypes were defined as CDR3s shared by two or more PML-onset samples but absent from earlier samples, from controls, and from public databases. Position-by-position CDR3 amino acid composition was analyzed in Skylign with the observed count method. TCRdb stores this immuneACCESS table with in-frame sequences only. Part of the clones is absent; in the studies checked, under half of the shortfall reflects unresolved V genes, and no reason is known for the rest. D and trimming were read from the DNA, whereas the V and J calls and clone size are those reported in that table. Present in this sample are around 32,000 clones, roughly 92% of which were seen just once. Of the sample, less than 2.5% falls within the top ten clones.

Study-level results and caveats: Because the cohort was small and descriptive, it remained unclear whether the findings reflect JC virus infection or general immunocompromise. In most PML patients, lower normalized Shannon entropy suggested less diverse TRB repertoires, while the natalizumab-treated controls had values close to 1. Analysis was limited to peripheral blood, even though cerebrospinal fluid or brain lymphocytes might be more informative for natalizumab-associated PML. When PML developed, no shared TRBV or TRBJ gene usage and no preferred TRBV-TRBJ pairings were found. Only PML patients had TRB clones above 0.5% frequency, but the clones expanded at PML onset were already present before and during natalizumab therapy.

Explained via the paper, the time point label denotes: before natalizumab initiation. Every listed patient had earlier received interferon beta, and every PML patient was female. T0 blood samples were collected before the first natalizumab infusion. Ficoll-Hypaque density gradient centrifugation was used to isolate peripheral blood mononuclear cells. The rearrangement joined TRBV11-3 to TRBJ2-1; the D gene remains uncertain. The receptor's source is a man aged 30 to 45 with multiple sclerosis. The source material was PBMCs. The DNA reads as follows: TGTGCCAGCGTACACGGCAGTGAGCAGTTCTTC. Its coded protein is CASVHGSEQFF.